These 24 T cell receptor beta chains were all obtained from the same sample, sequenced in a study of T cells in Graves' hyperthyroidism and ophthalmopathy. TCR beta CDR3 regions were amplified from RNA. Primed by the HTBI set, a first-round RT-PCR was run on the TCR CDR3. TCRdb reprocessed the multiplex PCR reads via MiXCR and lists one record per CDR3 protein. The sample carries more than 250,000 distinct CDR3 sequences, 12% to 15% recorded once. Sequenced input: blood. The source of these receptors is a woman between 45 and 65 years old with Graves' hyperthyroidism that later progressed to Graves' ophthalmopathy.

The sample holds many counts of this clonotype. V gene TRBV3-1 combines with J gene TRBJ1-2; 7 nucleotides align to TRBD1. Trimming took 4 bases from V and 10 from J; bases not matched to a gene: 6. CDR3 length: 12 amino acids. The germline gives CDR1 LGHDT, CDR2 YNNKEL (reference sequence). CDR3: CASSRLGGDYTF. CDR3 DNA: TGTGCCAGCAGCCGCTTAGGGGGCGACTACACCTTC.

The chain combines TRBV27 with TRBJ2-1, with D possibly called TRBD1 or TRBD2 (5 bases each). Germline CDR1 and CDR2: MNHEY and SMNVEV (reference sequence). V lost 2 bases and J lost 7, with 18 bases in between. The CDR3 has 16 residues. In DNA, the CDR3 is TGTGCCAGCAGTTTACGGGACGGACAAAATCGGAATGAGCAGTTCTTC. Protein product: CASSLRDGQNRNEQFF.

The gene calls are TRBV4-1 and TRBJ2-4, with TRBD1 matching 9 bases. The J segment lost 7 bases and the V segment lost 0 bases, leaving 4 bases of the junction unmatched. The germline V gene encodes CDR1 MGHRA and CDR2 YSYEKL. This CDR3 comprises 15 residues. CDR3 coding DNA: TGCGCCAGCAGCCAAGATGACGGACAGGGGAACATTCAGTACTTC. It translates to CASSQDDGQGNIQYF.

About this clonotype itself: A single base separates this from a much larger clone, so it may be a read error. V is TRBV20-1 and J is TRBJ2-7; D possibly corresponds to TRBD2 (6 bases). CDR3 size: 18 residues. The germline V and J ends were trimmed by 3 bases and 1 base, with 25 bases remaining between them. Germline CDR1 is DFQATT and CDR2 is SNEGSKA (reference sequence). CDR3 DNA sequence: TGCAGTGCTAGGGGCGGGGCTAACGGGAGCCATGGGTCCTACGAGCAGTACTTC. Its protein product is CSARGGANGSHGSYEQYF.

This clonotype was picked up many times. This sequence joins TRBV30 and TRBJ1-5; TRBD1 matches 10 bases. Germline V CDR1 and CDR2: GTSNPN, SVGIG (reference sequence). The CDR3 totals 15 residues. J was trimmed by 7 bases and V by 3 bases; bases with no gene match: 9. The CDR3 nucleotides are TGTGCCTGGAGCCCGGGACAGGGGAGAGGGCAGCCCCAGCATTTT. It codes for CAWSPGQGRGQPQHF.

This clonotype was counted many times. The rearrangement links TRBV24-1 to TRBJ2-5; D is undetermined. CDR3 length equals 13 residues. The V end was cut by 6 bases, the J end by 5 bases, with 12 bases between. Germline V lookup: CDR1 KGHDR, CDR2 SFDVKD. The CDR3 region is CATSKAPSETQYF. CDR3 DNA: TGTGCCACCAGTAAGGCCCCCTCGGAGACCCAGTACTTC.

The V call is TRBV25-1, the J call TRBJ2-3; tentatively, D is TRBD1 (5 bases). V was pared by 8 bases and J by 2 bases, with 20 bases between. This CDR3 region has 16 residues. Germline CDR1 reads MGHDK; CDR2 reads SYGVNS. The CDR3 protein is CASAPVGATDTDTQYF. As DNA, the CDR3 is TGTGCCAGCGCGCCGGTAGGGGCCACGGACACAGATACGCAGTATTTT.

The chain uses TRBV6-1 and TRBJ2-1, with 9 bases that match TRBD2. CDR3 length equals 16 residues. Trimming took 10 bases from V and 5 from J; bases not matched to a gene: 15. Germline lookup yields CDR1 MNHNS and CDR2 SASEGT. CDR3 DNA sequence: TGTGCCACCCAAGGTCTAGCGGGGACCAGAAACAATGAGCAGTTCTTC. This codes for CATQGLAGTRNNEQFF.

In this sample, this clonotype turned up many times. The rearrangement joins TRBV20-1 to TRBJ1-4; 11 bases align to TRBD1. The CDR3 totals 15 residues. V lost 5 bases and J lost 7; bases outside the gene matches: 9. Looked up from germline, CDR1 is DFQATT and CDR2 is SNEGSKA (reference sequence). CDR3 in amino acids: CSAAPDRGRFEKLFF. The CDR3 DNA reads as TGCAGTGCTGCTCCGGACAGGGGGCGGTTTGAAAAACTGTTTTTT.

Many counts were recorded for this clonotype. The CDR3 nucleotides read TGTGCCAGCAGTAGGGTTCCCGGGACTAGCGGGGATTCTAGCACAGATACGCAGTATTTT. This gives the protein CASSRVPGTSGDSSTDTQYF. V and J are TRBV12-3 or TRBV12-4 and TRBJ2-3, with 13 bases fitting TRBD2. Unmatched junction bases numbered 14, after V lost 5 bases and J lost 0 bases. CDR3 length: 20 residues.

This clonotype showed up many times. This chain connects TRBV11-2 to TRBJ1-1, with D possibly being TRBD1 (5 bases). CDR3 length: 13 amino acids. In germline, CDR1 is SGHAT, CDR2 FQNNGV. Trimming removed 5 bases at V and 1 base at J, with 8 bases between. CDR3 sequence: CASSGDRNTEAFF. As DNA, the CDR3 is TGTGCCAGCAGCGGAGACAGGAACACTGAAGCTTTCTTT. The full variable domain, completed using reference TRBV11-2 and TRBJ1-1, is EAGVAQSPRYKIIEKRQSVAFWCNPISGHATLYWYQQILGQGPKLLIQFQNNGVVDDSQLPKDRFSAERLKGVDSTLKIQPAKLEDSAVYLCASSGDRNTEAFFGQGTRLTVV.

This clonotype was recorded at least ten times. The gene calls are TRBV7-9 and TRBJ2-7; 9 bases agree with TRBD1. J lost 5 bases, V lost 1 base, and 12 bases had no gene match. Germline V lookup: CDR1 SEHNR, CDR2 FQNEAQ (reference sequence). The CDR3 length is 17 residues. In nucleotides, the CDR3 is TGTGCCAGCAGCTTAGTGGTGTTGGGACAGGGAAAAGACGAGCAGTACTTC. Its translation: CASSLVVLGQGKDEQYF.

This clonotype appeared many times. The V and J genes are TRBV2 and TRBJ2-7; 15 positions match TRBD2. Germline assignment: CDR1 SNHLY and CDR2 FYNNEI. With V trimmed by 8 bases and J by 2 bases, 1 base remained unmatched. The CDR3 covers 14 residues. CDR3 nucleotides: TGTGCCAGCGGACTAGCGGGAGGGGCCTACGAGCAGTACTTC. Encoded protein: CASGLAGGAYEQYF.

This clonotype appeared a single time. The rearrangement uses TRBV4-1 and TRBJ2-1, with 11 bases aligning to TRBD1. The CDR3 is made up of 15 amino acids. V lost 8 bases to trimming and J lost 8 bases; unmatched junction nucleotides: 11. The germline V gene encodes CDR1 MGHRA and CDR2 YSYEKL. Here the CDR3 DNA reads TGCGCCAGCTCCAGTTCGGGACAGGGGGGGGATGAGCAGTTCTTC. The encoded protein is CASSSSGQGGDEQFF.

The chain is built from TRBV29-1 and TRBJ2-2; maybe TRBD2 (6 bases). This CDR3 has 12 residues. CDR1 is SQVTM and CDR2 is ANQGSEA in the germline V gene. V was pared by 4 bases and J by 6 bases, with 9 bases between. The CDR3 coding sequence is TGCAGCGTTGGATCGGGAGCCGGGGAGCTGTTTTTT. Amino acid sequence: CSVGSGAGELFF.

This clonotype was found many times. The V and J genes are TRBV12-3 or TRBV12-4 and TRBJ1-6, with 8 bases aligning to TRBD1. The CDR3 length is 15 residues. V was pared by 5 bases and J by 10 bases, with 10 bases of the junction left unmatched. The CDR3 loop is CASSPFRQGNSPLHF. The CDR3, as DNA: TGTGCCAGCAGTCCTTTCCGACAGGGGAACTCACCCCTCCACTTT.

This clonotype has at least ten counts. This rearrangement joins TRBV12-3 or TRBV12-4 to TRBJ1-6; the match to TRBD1 covers 8 bases. With V trimmed by 3 bases and J by 10 bases, 5 bases remained unmatched. The CDR3 has 14 amino acids. The CDR3 DNA is TGTGCCAGCAGTTTCGAGACAGGGGTATCACCCCTCCACTTT. Translated, it gives CASSFETGVSPLHF.

The table lists this clonotype with a few counts. The V call is TRBV19, the J call TRBJ2-1; D is unresolved. Per germline, CDR1 LNHDA and CDR2 SQIVND (reference sequence). V gave up 3 bases and J gave up 6 bases, with 15 bases separating them. The CDR3 is 15 amino acids. Written as DNA, the CDR3 is TGTGCCAGTAGTATCGAACCTCGGGTCAGCAATGAGCAGTTCTTC. Translated, it gives CASSIEPRVSNEQFF.

This clonotype was observed a few times. A read error is possible here, since a much larger clone lies one base away. The chain is built from TRBV28 and TRBJ2-1; D unresolved. CDR3 length: 12 amino acids. Per germline, CDR1 MDHEN and CDR2 SYDVKM. Trimming took 10 bases from V and 0 from J, leaving 7 bases between them. CDR3: CANRSSYNEQFF. The CDR3 DNA is TGTGCCAATCGGTCCTCCTACAATGAGCAGTTCTTC.

This clonotype was counted many times. The rearrangement links TRBV10-2 to TRBJ1-2; no clear D gene. The CDR3 has 11 residues. The V and J ends lost 2 bases and 7 bases respectively, with 5 bases between them. Looked up from germline, CDR1 is WSHSY and CDR2 is SAAADI. CDR3 protein: CASSEGSGYTF. As DNA, the CDR3 is TGCGCCAGCAGTGAGGGCTCTGGCTACACCTTC.

This clonotype was detected many times. The rearrangement uses TRBV28 and TRBJ2-1, with 7 bases matching TRBD1. The CDR3 extends over 14 amino acids. Looked up from germline, CDR1 is MDHEN and CDR2 is SYDVKM. V was pared by 5 bases and J by 8 bases, with 9 bases of the junction left unmatched. The CDR3 loop reads CASSTRTGTDEQFF. The CDR3 nucleotides read TGTGCCAGCAGTACCCGAACCGGGACAGATGAGCAGTTCTTC.

This clonotype appeared many times. CDR3 in amino acids: CASSLERGQETQYF. CDR3 coding DNA: TGTGCCAGCAGCTTGGAGAGGGGACAAGAGACCCAGTACTTC. V gene TRBV5-6 combines with J gene TRBJ2-5, with D perhaps TRBD1 or TRBD2 (5 bases each). V was pared by 0 bases and J by 2 bases, with 8 bases between. Germline CDR1 and CDR2: SGHDT and YYEEEE. The length of the CDR3 is 14 residues.

This clonotype has more than one count but fewer than ten. A much bigger clone sits one base away, suggesting this may be a read error. The chain is built from TRBV2 and TRBJ2-1; TRBD1 aligns across 10 bases. The CDR3 length is 13 residues. Germline V CDR1 and CDR2: SNHLY, FYNNEI. The trim removed 8 bases at V and 10 bases at J, leaving 8 bases unmatched. The CDR3 region has the DNA TGTGCCAGCGTCCGGGACAGGGGTGCCGAGCAGTTCTTC. This translates into CASVRDRGAEQFF.

CDR3 in amino acids: CASGPGGPLSGANVLTF. The CDR3 DNA is TGCGCCAGCGGGCCAGGGGGCCCCCTCTCTGGGGCCAACGTCCTGACTTTC. The V gene is TRBV4-1, the J gene TRBJ2-6; 8 positions match TRBD1. The CDR3 spans 17 residues. The trim removed 8 bases at V and 0 bases at J, leaving 9 bases unmatched. CDR1 is MGHRA, CDR2 YSYEKL, per germline.